Following are 11 T cell receptor beta chains from one sample sequenced in a study of hypomethylating agent response in myelodysplastic syndrome. TCRdb's table, derived via immunoSEQ multiplex PCR, lists solely in-frame clones and lacks some. The sample lists several thousand clones; 70% to 90% were seen once. Source: bone marrow, taken before or after starting hypomethylating agent treatment for myelodysplastic syndrome (not recorded which). Receptor source: a human donor with myelodysplastic syndrome.

This chain links TRBV11-3 with TRBJ2-5; 7 positions match TRBD1. Germline V gene lookup returns CDR1 SGHNT and CDR2 YENEEA. J was trimmed by 11 bases and V by 5 bases; bases with no gene match: 14. This CDR3 contains 14 residues. The CDR3 DNA sequence: TGTGCCAGCAGCCGAACCCTCGGGACAGCAGAGCAGTACTTC. Translating gives CASSRTLGTAEQYF. Complete variable domain (other parts from reference TRBV11-3 and TRBJ2-5): EAGVVQSPRYKIIEKKQPVAFWCNPISGHNTLYWYLQNLGQGPELLIRYENEEAVDDSQLPKDRFSAERLKGVDSTLKIQPAELGDSAVYLCASSRTLGTAEQYFGPGTRLLVL.

The rearrangement joins TRBV16 to TRBJ1-2; maybe TRBD1 (5 bases). Germline V gene data show CDR1 as KGHSY and CDR2 as FQNENV. The CDR3 runs to 13 residues. Trimming pared 6 bases from V and 6 bases from J, leaving 14 bases between. CDR3: CASSELGTDGYTF. CDR3 bases: TGTGCCAGCAGTGAATTAGGGACCGATGGCTACACCTTC. The whole variable domain, remainder taken from reference TRBV16 and TRBJ1-2, is GEEVAQTPKHLVRGEGQKAKLYCAPIKGHSYVFWYQQVLKNEFKFLISFQNENVFDETGMPKERFSAKCLPNSPCSLEIQATKLEDSAVYFCASSELGTDGYTFGSGTRLTVV.

The rearrangement links TRBV7-9 to TRBJ1-1; 8 nucleotides match TRBD1. J was trimmed by 6 bases and V by 6 bases; bases with no gene match: 12. Germline lookup yields CDR1 SEHNR and CDR2 FQNEAQ (reference sequence). The CDR3 consists of 15 residues. CDR3 nucleotide sequence: TGTGCCAGCAGATTGGGACAGGAGCGTGCGGCTGAAGCTTTCTTT. Its protein is CASRLGQERAAEAFF.

The genes are TRBV2 and TRBJ2-3; TRBD2 might be the D (6 bases). This CDR3 contains 15 residues. Trimming pared 7 bases from V and 3 bases from J, leaving 17 bases between. Germline CDR1 reads SNHLY; CDR2 reads FYNNEI. The CDR3 is CASMKQGTATDTQYF. In DNA, the CDR3 is TGTGCCAGCATGAAACAAGGGACTGCTACAGATACGCAGTATTTT.

About this clone itself: Other DNA sequences in this sample translate to the same CDR3. The chain combines TRBV5-4 with TRBJ2-5; TRBD1 aligns across 9 bases. Germline values: CDR1 SGHNT, CDR2 YYREEE (reference sequence). The trim removed 2 bases at V and 4 bases at J, leaving 6 bases unmatched. The CDR3 sequence is 15 residues long. The CDR3 loop reads CASSFTGGGGETQYF. Written as DNA, the CDR3 is TGTGCCAGCAGCTTCACAGGGGGCGGTGGAGAGACCCAGTACTTC.

The gene calls are TRBV2 and TRBJ2-3, with 9 bases identical to TRBD2. J gave up 3 bases and V 4 bases, and 2 bases lay outside the gene matches. The CDR3 sequence is 14 residues long. CDR1 SNHLY and CDR2 FYNNEI come from the germline V gene. The CDR3 is CASSVLAGTDTQYF. CDR3 sequence (DNA): TGTGCCAGCAGTGTGCTAGCGGGGACAGATACGCAGTATTTT.

The V gene is TRBV2, the J gene TRBJ2-5; D is unresolved. Germline lookup yields CDR1 SNHLY and CDR2 FYNNEI. CDR3 size: 14 residues. Trimming pared 1 base from V and 3 bases from J, leaving 9 bases between. The DNA of the CDR3 is TGTGCCAGCAGTGAAGAAAGGGCCAAAGAGACCCAGTACTTC. Protein sequence: CASSEERAKETQYF.

The J gene is TRBJ1-6, the V gene TRBV25-1, with 7 nucleotides matching TRBD1. The CDR3 is 13 amino acids. Trimming cost V 5 bases and J 8 bases; bases outside gene matches: 3. Looked up from germline, CDR1 is MGHDK and CDR2 is SYGVNS. CDR3 region: CASSRTGDSPLHF. In DNA form, the CDR3 reads TGTGCCAGCAGTCGCACAGGGGATTCACCCCTCCACTTT.

J is TRBJ1-1 and V is TRBV6-6; 7 bases fit TRBD1. Losses at the gene ends were 7 bases for V and 0 bases for J; bases not matched to a gene: 8. CDR1 is MNHNY, CDR2 SVGAGI, per germline (reference sequence). CDR3 length equals 15 residues. CDR3 nucleotide sequence: TGTGCCAGCAAAGGACCCGGGACAGTGAACACTGAAGCTTTCTTT. This codes for CASKGPGTVNTEAFF.

The V and J genes are TRBV7-6 and TRBJ2-1; D is uncertain. V was pared by 5 bases and J by 6 bases, with 11 bases between. The germline V gene encodes CDR1 SGHVS and CDR2 FNYEAQ. The CDR3 spans 13 residues. CDR3 nucleotide sequence: TGTGCCAGCAGCCCCCGACGGCTCAATGAGCAGTTCTTC. Translation gives CASSPRRLNEQFF.

V gene TRBV7-3 combines with J gene TRBJ2-1; D possibly corresponds to TRBD2 (6 bases). Between the trimmed V and J ends, which lost 4 bases and 7 bases, there was a span of 14 bases. The CDR3 contains 14 residues. Germline CDR1 and CDR2: SGHTA and FQGTGA. Here the CDR3 reads CASSSAQTSNEQFF. The CDR3 DNA is TGTGCCAGCAGCTCCGCCCAGACTAGTAATGAGCAGTTCTTC.